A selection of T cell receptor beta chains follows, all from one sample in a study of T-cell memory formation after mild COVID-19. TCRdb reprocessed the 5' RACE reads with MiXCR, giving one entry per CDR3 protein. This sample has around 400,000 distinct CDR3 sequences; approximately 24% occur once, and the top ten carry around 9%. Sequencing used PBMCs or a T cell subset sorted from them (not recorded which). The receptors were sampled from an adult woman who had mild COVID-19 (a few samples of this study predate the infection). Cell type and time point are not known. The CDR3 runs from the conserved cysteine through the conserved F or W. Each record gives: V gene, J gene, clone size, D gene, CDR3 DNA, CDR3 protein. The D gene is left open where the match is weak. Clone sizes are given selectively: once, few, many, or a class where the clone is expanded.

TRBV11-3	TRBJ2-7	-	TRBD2	TGTGCCAGCAGCTTAGGACTAGCGGAGTCCTTCTACGAGCAGTACTTC	CASSLGLAESFYEQYF
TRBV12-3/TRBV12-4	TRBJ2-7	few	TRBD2	TGTGCCAGCAGCCTACACGGGACTAGCCGCTACGAGCAGTACTTC	CASSLHGTSRYEQYF
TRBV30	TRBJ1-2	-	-	TGTGCCTGGTCATCACAGGGAAGGTTCTATGGCTACACCTTC	CAWSSQGRFYGYTF
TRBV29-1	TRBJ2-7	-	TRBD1	TGCAGCGTTGTCAGGGGGCCCGGCGAGCAGTACTTC	CSVVRGPGEQYF
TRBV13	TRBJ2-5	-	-	TGTGCCAGCAGCTCCATGGGGTCGGGGCCCGTACAAGAGACCCAGTACTTC	CASSSMGSGPVQETQYF
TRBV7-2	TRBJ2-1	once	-	TGTGCCAGCAGTCAACAAGGGGGAGATGAGCAGTTCTTC	CASSQQGGDEQFF
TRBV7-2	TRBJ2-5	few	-	TGTGCCAGCAGCTCCCAGGGGACTAAAACGGAGACCCAGTACTTC	CASSSQGTKTETQYF
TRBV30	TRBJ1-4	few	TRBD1	TGTGCCTGGAGCCGGGACAGGGGGCATGAAAAACTGTTTTTT	CAWSRDRGHEKLFF
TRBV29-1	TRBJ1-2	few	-	TGCAGCGTTGTGACCGGGACTAACTATGGCTACACCTTC	CSVVTGTNYGYTF
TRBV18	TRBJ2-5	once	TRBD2	TGTGCCAGCTCACCCAGACTAGCGGGGTCACAAGAGACCCAGTACTTC	CASSPRLAGSQETQYF
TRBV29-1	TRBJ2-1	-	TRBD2	TGCAGCGTTGAATCAGGGCTAGCGGGGTACAATGAGCAGTTCTTC	CSVESGLAGYNEQFF
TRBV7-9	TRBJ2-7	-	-	TGTGCCAGCACATACGGGAGCTCCTACGAGCAGTACTTC	CASTYGSSYEQYF
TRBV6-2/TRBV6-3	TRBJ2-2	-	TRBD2	TGTGCCAGCAGTTACGTCGCGGGAGGGAACACCGGGGAGCTGTTTTTT	CASSYVAGGNTGELFF
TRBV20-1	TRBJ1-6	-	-	TGCAGTGCTAGAGAGGGGAGGGCCTATAATTCACCCCTCCACTTT	CSAREGRAYNSPLHF
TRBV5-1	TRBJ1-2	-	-	TGCGCCAGCAGCTTGATGCCAGGAAACTATGGCTACACCTTC	CASSLMPGNYGYTF
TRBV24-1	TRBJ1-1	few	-	TGTGCCACCAGTGACTTCTCAGGGAGGGCTTTCTTT	CATSDFSGRAFF
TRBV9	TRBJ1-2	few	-	TGTGCCAGCAGCGCCTCAGGGAATGGCTACACCTTC	CASSASGNGYTF
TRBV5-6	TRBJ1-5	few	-	TGTGCCAGCAGCTTTTGGGGGTTTGGGAATCAGCCCCAGCATTTT	CASSFWGFGNQPQHF
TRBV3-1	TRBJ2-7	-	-	TGTGCCAGCAGCCCCCATGGGGCGGTCGAGCAGTACTTC	CASSPHGAVEQYF
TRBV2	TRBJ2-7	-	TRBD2	TGTGCCAGCAGAGGACTAGCGGGAGGTACGGGCGAGCAGTACTTC	CASRGLAGGTGEQYF
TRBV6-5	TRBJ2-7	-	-	TGTGCCAGCAGCCCAACAGGGTATGTCTACGAGCAGTACTTC	CASSPTGYVYEQYF
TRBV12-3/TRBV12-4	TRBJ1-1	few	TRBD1	TGTGCCAGCGGACAGGGACAGCTCTTGAACACTGAAGCTTTCTTT	CASGQGQLLNTEAFF
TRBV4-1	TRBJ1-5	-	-	TGCGCCAGCAGCCAAGATGGGCAGCTCAATCAGCCCCAGCATTTT	CASSQDGQLNQPQHF
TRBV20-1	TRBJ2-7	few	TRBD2	TGCAGTGCTAGAAGCCGGGAGGGCCGACACCCAACCTACGAGCAGTACTTC	CSARSREGRHPTYEQYF
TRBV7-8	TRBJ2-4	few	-	TGTGCCAGCAGCTTACCAGGGCCCCAAACTGCCAAAAACATTCAGTACTTC	CASSLPGPQTAKNIQYF
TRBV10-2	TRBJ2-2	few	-	TGCGCCAGCAGTGATATGGAGGGGGTGTACACCGGGGAGCTGTTTTTT	CASSDMEGVYTGELFF
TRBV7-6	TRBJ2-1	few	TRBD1	TGTGCCAGCAGCTTACAGGACAGGAGCTCCTACAATGAGCAGTTCTTC	CASSLQDRSSYNEQFF
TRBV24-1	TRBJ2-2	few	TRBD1	TGTGCCACCAGTGAGATCGGGACAGGGGCCCCCGGGGAGCTGTTTTTT	CATSEIGTGAPGELFF
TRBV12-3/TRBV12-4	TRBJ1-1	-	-	TGTGCCAGCAACACCGCTGTCGGTGAAGCTTTCTTT	CASNTAVGEAFF
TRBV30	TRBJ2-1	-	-	TGTGCCTGGGGGGCGGGCAGGGATGGTGAGCAGTTCTTC	CAWGAGRDGEQFF
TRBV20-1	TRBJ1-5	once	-	TGCAGTGCTGGATGGGACGGCTTTAGCAATCAGCCCCAGCATTTT	CSAGWDGFSNQPQHF
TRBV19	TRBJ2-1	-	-	TGTGCCAGTAGTAGCCGGGACCCCCTCCATGAGCAGTTCTTC	CASSSRDPLHEQFF
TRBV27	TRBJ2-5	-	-	TGTGCCAGCAGTTTTGGGGGGATGGAGACCCAGTACTTC	CASSFGGMETQYF
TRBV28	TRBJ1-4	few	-	TGTGCCAGCAGTTCCCGAGGGAGGGGTCGTTCCGAAAAACTGTTTTTT	CASSSRGRGRSEKLFF
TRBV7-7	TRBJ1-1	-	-	TGTGCTAGCAGCTTGAGAGGGGAGGATTTGGCTTTCTTT	CASSLRGEDLAFF
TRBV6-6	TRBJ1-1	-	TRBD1	TGTGCCAGCAGTTTTCAGGGGGCCTACACTGAAGCTTTCTTT	CASSFQGAYTEAFF
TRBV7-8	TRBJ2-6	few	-	TGTGCCAGCAGCTTAGTGGCGGGGCCTCCCGGGGCCAACGTCCTGACTTTC	CASSLVAGPPGANVLTF
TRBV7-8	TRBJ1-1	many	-	TGTGCCAGCAGCTTGGGGACATCCAACACTGAAGCTTTCTTT	CASSLGTSNTEAFF
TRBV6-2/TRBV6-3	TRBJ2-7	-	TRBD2	TGTGCCAGCAGCAGAGCGGGAACGGCATCCTACGAGCAGTACTTC	CASSRAGTASYEQYF
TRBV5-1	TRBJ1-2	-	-	TGCGCCAGCAGCTTGGGGACCACAGGGAACTATGGCTACACCTTC	CASSLGTTGNYGYTF
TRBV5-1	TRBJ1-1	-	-	TGCGCCAGCAGCTTGGTGGCCGGAAGCAACACTGAAGCTTTCTTT	CASSLVAGSNTEAFF
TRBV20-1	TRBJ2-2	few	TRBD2	TGCAGTGCTAGAGATCAATGGACTAGCGGGGTTTCCACCGGGGAGCTGTTTTTT	CSARDQWTSGVSTGELFF
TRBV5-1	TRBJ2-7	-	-	TGCGCCAGCAGCTTGAGGCCAGACTTTACCTACGAGCAGTACTTC	CASSLRPDFTYEQYF
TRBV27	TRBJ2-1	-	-	TGTGCCAGCAGTTTCCCCGGCATGGGTGAGCAGTTCTTC	CASSFPGMGEQFF
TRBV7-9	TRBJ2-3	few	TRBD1	TGTGCCAGCAGCTTAGCCCTAGGGACAGACAACACAGATACGCAGTATTTT	CASSLALGTDNTDTQYF